This T cell receptor (beta chain) came from a study of post-analysis software for immune sequencing data. Points from the study as a whole: Relative to controls, patients had several TRBV segments at higher frequency, with TRBV5-6, TRBV5-1 and TRBV20-1 among these. Controls significantly exceeded multiple sclerosis patients in normalized Chao1 diversity.

Each TCR beta cDNA library carried unique molecular identifiers. TCRdb reprocessed the PCR reads with MiXCR, giving one entry per CDR3 protein. The sample yields around 700,000 distinct CDR3 sequences, approximately 59% seen once. To note about this clonotype: Its antigen is currently unknown.

Trimming removed 5 bases at V and 6 bases at J, with 22 bases between. The CDR3 spans 16 residues. This TCR derives from a girl aged 2-10 years with multiple sclerosis. Sequencing used blood. The rearrangement uses TRBV12-3 or TRBV12-4 and TRBJ1-2; D is possibly TRBD1 (6 bases). The CDR3 region is CASSPWPPQGTDGYTF. CDR3 sequence (DNA): TGTGCCAGCAGTCCATGGCCCCCACAGGGTACGGATGGCTACACCTTC.